The present T cell receptor beta chain was sequenced within a study of shared clonotypes between healthy human individuals. Comments on this clone: Its specificity is unknown.

The CDR3 extends over 15 amino acids. J gave up 8 bases and V 4 bases, and 9 bases lay outside the gene matches. CDR1 and CDR2 from the germline V gene are SEHNR and FQNEAQ (reference sequence). The repertoire was sequenced with immunoSEQ multiplex PCR; TCRdb's copy has only in-frame clones and lacks some. The data show 2 million to 2.5 million clones, with more than 85% seen just once and 0.36% held by the top ten. Overall study results and limits: The sampled material consisted only of blood, and tissue repertoires are likely to differ.

The source of this sequence is a young man in good health. Some clones in this sample may be carry-over from other donors' samples. Material: naive CD4+ T cells from PBMCs. The subset is: CD45RA+ positively selected. This chain uses TRBV7-9 with TRBJ1-4, with 8 bases matching TRBD1. The CDR3 DNA follows: TGTGCCAGCAGCTCACGGCAGGGGGCCGGGGAAAAACTGTTTTTT. It is translated as CASSSRQGAGEKLFF.